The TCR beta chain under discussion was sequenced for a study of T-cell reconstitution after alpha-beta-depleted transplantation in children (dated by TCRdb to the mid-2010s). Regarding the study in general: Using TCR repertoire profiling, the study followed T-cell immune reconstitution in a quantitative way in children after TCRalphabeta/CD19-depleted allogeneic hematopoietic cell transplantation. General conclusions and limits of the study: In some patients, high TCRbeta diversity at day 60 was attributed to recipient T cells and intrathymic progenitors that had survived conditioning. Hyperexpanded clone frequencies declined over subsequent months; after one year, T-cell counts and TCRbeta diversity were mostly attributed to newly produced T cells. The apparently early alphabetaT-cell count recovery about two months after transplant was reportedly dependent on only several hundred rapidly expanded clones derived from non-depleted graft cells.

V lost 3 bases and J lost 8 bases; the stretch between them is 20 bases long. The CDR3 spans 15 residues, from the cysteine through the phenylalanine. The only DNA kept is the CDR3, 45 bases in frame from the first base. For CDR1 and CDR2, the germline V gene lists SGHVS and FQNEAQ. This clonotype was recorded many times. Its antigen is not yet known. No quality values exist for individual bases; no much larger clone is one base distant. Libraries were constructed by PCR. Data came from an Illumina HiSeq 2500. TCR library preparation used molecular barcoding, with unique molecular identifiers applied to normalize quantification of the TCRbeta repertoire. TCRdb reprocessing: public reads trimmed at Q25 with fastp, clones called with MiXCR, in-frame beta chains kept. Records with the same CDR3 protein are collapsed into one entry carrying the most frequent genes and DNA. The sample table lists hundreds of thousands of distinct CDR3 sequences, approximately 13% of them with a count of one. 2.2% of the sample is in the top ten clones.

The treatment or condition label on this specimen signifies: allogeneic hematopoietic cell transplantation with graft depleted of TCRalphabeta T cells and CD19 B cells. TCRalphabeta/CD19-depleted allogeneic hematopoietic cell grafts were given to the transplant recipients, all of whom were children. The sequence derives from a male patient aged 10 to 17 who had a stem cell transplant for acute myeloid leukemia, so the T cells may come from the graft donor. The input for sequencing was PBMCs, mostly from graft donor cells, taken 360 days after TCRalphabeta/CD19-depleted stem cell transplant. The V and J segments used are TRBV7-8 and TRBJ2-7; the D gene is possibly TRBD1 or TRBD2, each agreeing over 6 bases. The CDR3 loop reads CASSLVKGGPTQQYF. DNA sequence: TGTGCCAGCAGCTTGGTGAAGGGGGGTCCTACGCAGCAGTACTTC.